Ten or more counts support the clone carrying this T cell receptor (beta chain). TCRdb re-analysed the RT-PCR reads in MiXCR, keeping a single row per CDR3 protein. Of more than 500,000 distinct CDR3 sequences listed, about 11% are singletons. CDR3 size: 15 residues. The V gene end was trimmed by 5 bases and the J gene end by 4 bases; junction bases not matched to a gene: 6. Germline V gene lookup returns CDR1 SGHTA and CDR2 FQGNSA. The record originates from a study of response to subunit inactivated influenza vaccine. The same sample was also studied in work on T cells expressing NK-cell markers. From that second work: Production of TCR beta cDNA relied on 5'RACE template switching with UMIs. Repertoires of TCR beta were obtained from T cells sorted as CD3+CD56+NKG2C+, CD3+CD56+NKG2C- and CD3+CD56-NKG2C+. The CD3+CD56-NKG2C+ fraction of several donors was likewise dominated by these clonotypes.

The receptor was derived from a man aged 45 to 65 who received an inactivated influenza vaccine. This chain joins TRBV7-2 and TRBJ1-2, with TRBD1 matching 11 bases. The input for sequencing was PBMCs from blood, taken on the day of vaccination. The CDR3 sequence is CASSADRGRGYGYTF. The CDR3, as DNA: TGTGCCAGCAGCGCGGACAGGGGGCGCGGCTATGGCTACACCTTC.